One and the same sample provided the 10 T cell receptor beta chains below, sequenced in a study of control samples from healthy donors and cancer patients. Sequenced by immunoSEQ multiplex PCR; TCRdb stores in-frame clones only, minus some. The data show around 110,000 clones, with 93% seen just once and about 2.8% held by the top ten. Sequencing was done on a sample of blood. The receptors stem from a man aged 25 to 45 in good health.

The rearrangement uses TRBV5-1 and TRBJ2-3; D perhaps matches TRBD2 (5 bases). Looked up from germline, CDR1 is SGHRS and CDR2 is YFSETQ. V gave up 1 base and J gave up 0 bases, with 6 bases separating them. This CDR3 has 14 residues. In DNA, the CDR3 is TGCGCCAGCAGCTTGACGGGGAGCACAGATACGCAGTATTTT. Its protein product is CASSLTGSTDTQYF.

The chain recombines TRBV3-1 (or the pseudogene TRBV3-2) with TRBJ2-3; no definite D call. Germline V lookup: CDR1 LGHDT, CDR2 YNNKEL (reference sequence). This CDR3 comprises 13 residues. The V gene lost 4 bases and the J gene lost 4 bases, with 9 bases spanning the gap. CDR3 protein: CASSPQTADTQYF. The CDR3 DNA is TGTGCCAGCAGCCCGCAGACGGCAGATACGCAGTATTTT.

The chain has TRBV4-1 and TRBJ2-2, with unresolved D. V was pared by 4 bases and J by 1 base, with 4 bases between. In germline, CDR1 is MGHRA, CDR2 YSYEKL. The CDR3 contains 13 residues. The CDR3 DNA is TGCGCCAGCAGCCGAGAGAACACCGGGGAGCTGTTTTTT. The encoded protein is CASSRENTGELFF.

V is TRBV4-1 and J is TRBJ1-2, with a possible D match to TRBD1 (5 bases). This CDR3 has 15 residues. Trimming pared 1 base from V and 7 bases from J, leaving 16 bases between. Germline V gives CDR1 MGHRA, CDR2 YSYEKL. CDR3 nucleotide sequence: TGCGCCAGCAGCCAAGCTGACAGCCGGGGTAGTGGCTACACCTTC. Translating gives CASSQADSRGSGYTF.

This chain joins TRBV4-2 and TRBJ1-2; 9 bases are a match to TRBD1. J lost 7 bases, V lost 5 bases, and 8 bases had no gene match. The CDR3 has 14 amino acids. Germline loops: CDR1 LGHNA, CDR2 YNFKEQ. The CDR3: CASSAGTGSPGYTF. In nucleotides, the CDR3 is TGTGCCAGCAGCGCGGGGACAGGGAGTCCTGGCTACACCTTC.

This clone was picked up a small number of times. The V call is TRBV6-4, the J call TRBJ2-5; no clear D. Germline lookup yields CDR1 MRHNA and CDR2 SNTAGT. Trimming left V 4 bases short and J 4 bases short, with 10 bases between. The CDR3 sequence is 13 residues long. The chain's CDR3 is CASSVVKGETQYF. The CDR3 region has the DNA TGTGCCAGCAGTGTCGTCAAGGGAGAGACCCAGTACTTC.

V usage is TRBV2 and J usage is TRBJ2-7, with a tentative D call TRBD1 (5 bases). Trimming removed 3 bases from V and 2 bases from J, with 11 bases in between. The CDR3 is made up of 14 amino acids. Looked up from germline, CDR1 is SNHLY and CDR2 is FYNNEI. This CDR3 reads CASSDRETAYEQYF. In nucleotides, the CDR3 is TGTGCCAGCAGTGATCGCGAGACAGCCTACGAGCAGTACTTC.

The J gene is TRBJ2-7, the V gene TRBV12-3 or TRBV12-4; the D call may be TRBD1 or TRBD2 (5 bases each). This CDR3 contains 13 residues. Trimming cost V 3 bases and J 3 bases, with 9 bases left between them. The CDR3 spells CASSLGTYYEQYV. Here the CDR3 DNA reads TGTGCCAGCAGTTTGGGGACCTACTACGAGCAGTACGTC.

This clone is a singleton in its sample. This chain links TRBV5-1 with TRBJ2-3, with 11 bases lining up with TRBD1. This CDR3 is built from 16 residues. The ends lost 4 bases at V and 2 bases at J; junction bases unmatched: 6. In germline, CDR1 is SGHRS, CDR2 YFSETQ. The CDR3, as DNA: TGCGCCAGCAGCACGGGGACAGGGGGAGCCACAGATACGCAGTATTTT. Its translation: CASSTGTGGATDTQYF.

The chain links TRBV5-1 to TRBJ2-7; D not resolved. Trimming pared 1 base from V and 0 bases from J, leaving 17 bases between. Germline V gives CDR1 SGHRS, CDR2 YFSETQ. The CDR3 is made up of 17 amino acids. The CDR3 loop is CASSLSAQRGGSYEQYF. The CDR3 DNA sequence: TGCGCCAGCAGCTTGTCGGCCCAACGCGGTGGCTCCTACGAGCAGTACTTC.